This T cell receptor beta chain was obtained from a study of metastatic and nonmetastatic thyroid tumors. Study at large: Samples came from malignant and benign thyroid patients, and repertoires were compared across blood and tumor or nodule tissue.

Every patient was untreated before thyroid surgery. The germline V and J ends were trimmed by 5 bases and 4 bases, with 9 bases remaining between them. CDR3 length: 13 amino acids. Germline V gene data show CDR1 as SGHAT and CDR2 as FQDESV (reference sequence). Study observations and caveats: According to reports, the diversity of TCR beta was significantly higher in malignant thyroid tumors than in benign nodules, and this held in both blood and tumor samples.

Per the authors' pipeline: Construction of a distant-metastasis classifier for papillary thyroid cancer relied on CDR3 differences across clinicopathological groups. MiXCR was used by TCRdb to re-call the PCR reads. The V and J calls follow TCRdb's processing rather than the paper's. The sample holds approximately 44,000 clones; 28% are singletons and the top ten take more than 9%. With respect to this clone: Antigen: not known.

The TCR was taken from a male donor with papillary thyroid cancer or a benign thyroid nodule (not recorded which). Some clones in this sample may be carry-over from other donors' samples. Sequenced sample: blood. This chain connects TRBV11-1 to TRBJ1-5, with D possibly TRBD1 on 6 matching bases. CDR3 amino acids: CASSAGANQPQHF. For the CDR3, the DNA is TGTGCCAGCAGCGCGGGGGCGAATCAGCCCCAGCATTTT.